This T cell receptor beta chain was recorded in a study of PD-1 blockade in classical Hodgkin lymphoma. For the study at large: Each patient was given nivolumab 3 mg/kg through a vein every 2 weeks.

General study findings and limits: Exclusion removed patients who began nivolumab under 1 year after ASCT. A reduction in baseline TCR diversity was reportedly seen in newly diagnosed patients relative to healthy donors.

The CDR3 totals 20 residues. Germline lookup yields CDR1 MNHEY and CDR2 SMNVEV (reference sequence). The V segment lost 2 bases and the J segment 5 bases; nucleotides outside the gene matches: 23. Comment on this clone: The target antigen is unknown.

The time point is: cycle 4 day 1 (C4D1), after more than five weeks of nivolumab. Every patient was affected by relapse after autologous stem cell transplantation, while exposure to brentuximab vedotin was not uniform. Best overall response was complete response, partial response or progressive disease in these relapsed/refractory classical Hodgkin lymphoma patients. Only in-frame clones appear in the TCRdb table, and some are missing; sequencing was by immunoSEQ multiplex PCR. Seen here are roughly 96,000 clones, about 92% observed once, and the top ten hold just under 2%. The material was peripheral blood mononuclear cells (PBMCs), obtained before the fourth cycle of nivolumab. The rearrangement links TRBV27 to TRBJ2-5; 7 bases match TRBD1. This receptor was taken from a human donor with classical Hodgkin lymphoma. The CDR3 reads CASSLRKRPGQVGMGETQYF. The CDR3 DNA is TGTGCCAGCAGTTTAAGGAAACGCCCTGGACAGGTTGGGATGGGGGAGACCCAGTACTTC.